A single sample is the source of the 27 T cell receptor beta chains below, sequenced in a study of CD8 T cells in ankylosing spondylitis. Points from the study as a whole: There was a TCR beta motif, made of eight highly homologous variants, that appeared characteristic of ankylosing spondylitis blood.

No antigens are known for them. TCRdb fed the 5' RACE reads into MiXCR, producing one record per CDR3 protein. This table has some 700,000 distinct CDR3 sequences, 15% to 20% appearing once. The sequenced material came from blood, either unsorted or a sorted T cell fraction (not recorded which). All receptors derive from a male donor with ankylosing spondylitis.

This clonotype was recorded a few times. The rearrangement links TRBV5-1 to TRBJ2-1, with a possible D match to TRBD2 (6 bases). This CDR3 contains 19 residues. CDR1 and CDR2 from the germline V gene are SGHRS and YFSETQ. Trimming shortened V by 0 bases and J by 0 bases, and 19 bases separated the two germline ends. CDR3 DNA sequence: TGCGCCAGCAGCTTGGAAGGGCCCCGGGGAGCGGGCTCCTACAATGAGCAGTTCTTC. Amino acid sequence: CASSLEGPRGAGSYNEQFF.

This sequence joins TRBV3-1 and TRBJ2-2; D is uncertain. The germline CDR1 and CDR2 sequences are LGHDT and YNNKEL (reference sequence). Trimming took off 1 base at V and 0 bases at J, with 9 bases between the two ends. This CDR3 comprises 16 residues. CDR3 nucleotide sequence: TGTGCCAGCAGCCAAGGGCGGCTTGCGAACACCGGGGAGCTGTTTTTT. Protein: CASSQGRLANTGELFF.

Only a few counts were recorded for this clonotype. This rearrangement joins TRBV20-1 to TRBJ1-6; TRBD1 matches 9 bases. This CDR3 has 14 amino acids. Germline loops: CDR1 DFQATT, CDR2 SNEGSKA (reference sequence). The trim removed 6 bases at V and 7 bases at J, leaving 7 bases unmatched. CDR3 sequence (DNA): TGCAGTGCCACCTTAGGGACAGGGAATTCACCCCTCCACTTT. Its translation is CSATLGTGNSPLHF.

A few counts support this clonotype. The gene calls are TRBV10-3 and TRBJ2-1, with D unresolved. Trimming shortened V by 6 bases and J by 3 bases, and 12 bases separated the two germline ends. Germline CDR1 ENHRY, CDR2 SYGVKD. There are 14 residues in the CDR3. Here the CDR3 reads CAISPTENYNEQFF. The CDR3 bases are TGTGCCATCAGCCCGACCGAGAACTACAATGAGCAGTTCTTC.

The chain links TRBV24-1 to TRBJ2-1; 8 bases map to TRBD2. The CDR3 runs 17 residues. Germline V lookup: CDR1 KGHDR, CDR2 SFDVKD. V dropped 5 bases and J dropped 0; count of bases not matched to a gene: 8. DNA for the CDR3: TGTGCCACCAGTGCTGGCGGGAGCGGGAGCTCCTACAATGAGCAGTTCTTC. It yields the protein CATSAGGSGSSYNEQFF.

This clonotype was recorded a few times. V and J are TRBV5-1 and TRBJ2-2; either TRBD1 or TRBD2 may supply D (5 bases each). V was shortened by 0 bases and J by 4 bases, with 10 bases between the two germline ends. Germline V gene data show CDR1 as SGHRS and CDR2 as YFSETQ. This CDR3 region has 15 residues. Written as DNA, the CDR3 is TGCGCCAGCAGCTTGGGAGATGGGGGCACCGGGGAGCTGTTTTTT. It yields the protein CASSLGDGGTGELFF.

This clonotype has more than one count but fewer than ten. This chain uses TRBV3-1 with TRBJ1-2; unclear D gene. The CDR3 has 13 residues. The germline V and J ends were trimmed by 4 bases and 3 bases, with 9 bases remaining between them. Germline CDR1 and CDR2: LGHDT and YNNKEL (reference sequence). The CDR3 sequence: CASSPGQYYGYTF. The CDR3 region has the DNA TGTGCCAGCAGCCCAGGCCAATACTATGGCTACACCTTC.

In DNA form, the CDR3 reads TGTGCCAGCAGTTTATCAGGGACTCTGCGCGGGCAAGAGACCCAGTACTTC. Translated, it gives CASSLSGTLRGQETQYF. The rearrangement links TRBV27 to TRBJ2-5; weak D call: TRBD2 (6 bases). The CDR3 loop spans 17 amino acids. Germline V gene lookup returns CDR1 MNHEY and CDR2 SMNVEV (reference sequence). V lost 0 bases and J lost 2, with 16 bases in between.

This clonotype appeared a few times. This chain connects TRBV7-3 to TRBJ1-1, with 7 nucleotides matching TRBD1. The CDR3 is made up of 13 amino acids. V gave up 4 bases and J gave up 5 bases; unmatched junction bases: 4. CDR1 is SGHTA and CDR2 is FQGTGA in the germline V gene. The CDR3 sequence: CASSYRGETEAFF. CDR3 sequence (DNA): TGTGCCAGCAGCTACAGGGGAGAGACTGAAGCTTTCTTT.

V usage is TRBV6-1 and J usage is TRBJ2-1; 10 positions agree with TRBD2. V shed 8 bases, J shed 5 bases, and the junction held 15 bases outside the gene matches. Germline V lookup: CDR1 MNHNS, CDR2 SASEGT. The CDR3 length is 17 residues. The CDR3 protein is CASYRGAAGGFHNEQFF. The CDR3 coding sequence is TGTGCCAGCTACAGGGGGGCAGCGGGAGGGTTCCACAATGAGCAGTTCTTC.

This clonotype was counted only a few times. CDR3 sequence: CASSHWTEKGGYYGYTF. The DNA of the CDR3 is TGTGCCAGCAGCCATTGGACAGAAAAAGGGGGCTACTATGGCTACACCTTC. This chain joins TRBV3-1 and TRBJ1-2; 7 nucleotides align to TRBD1. CDR1 is LGHDT, CDR2 YNNKEL, per germline (reference sequence). Trimming took 3 bases from V and 3 from J; bases not matched to a gene: 13. This CDR3 spans 17 amino acids.

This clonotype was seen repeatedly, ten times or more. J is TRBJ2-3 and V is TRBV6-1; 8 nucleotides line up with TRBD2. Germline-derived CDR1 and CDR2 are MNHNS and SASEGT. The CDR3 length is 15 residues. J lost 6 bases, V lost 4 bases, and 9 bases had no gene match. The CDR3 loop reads CASSAPGLGGDTQYF. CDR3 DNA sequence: TGTGCCAGCAGTGCCCCGGGACTAGGGGGTGATACGCAGTATTTT.

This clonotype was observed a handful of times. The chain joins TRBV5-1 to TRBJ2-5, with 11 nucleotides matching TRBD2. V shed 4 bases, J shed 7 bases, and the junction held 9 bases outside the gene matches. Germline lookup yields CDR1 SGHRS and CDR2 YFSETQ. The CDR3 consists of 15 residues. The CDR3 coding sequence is TGCGCCAGCAGCCCAGGGACTAGCGGTGAGAGGACCCAGTACTTC. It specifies CASSPGTSGERTQYF.

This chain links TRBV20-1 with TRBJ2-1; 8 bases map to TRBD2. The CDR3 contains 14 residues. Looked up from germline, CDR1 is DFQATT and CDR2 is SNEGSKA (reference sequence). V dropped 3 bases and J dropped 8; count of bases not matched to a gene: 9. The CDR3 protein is CSARAGTSFDEQFF. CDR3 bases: TGCAGTGCTAGGGCCGGGACTAGTTTCGATGAGCAGTTCTTC.

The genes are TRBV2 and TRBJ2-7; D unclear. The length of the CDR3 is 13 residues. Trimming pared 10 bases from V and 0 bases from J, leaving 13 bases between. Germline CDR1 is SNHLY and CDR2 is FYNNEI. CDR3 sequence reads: CAINGQASYEQYF. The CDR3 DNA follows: TGTGCCATCAACGGTCAGGCCTCCTACGAGCAGTACTTC. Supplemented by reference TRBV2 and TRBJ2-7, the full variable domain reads EPEVTQTPSHQVTQMGQEVILRCVPISNHLYFYWYRQILGQKVEFLVSFYNNEISEKSEIFDDQFSVERPDGSNFTLKIRSTKLEDSAMYFCAINGQASYEQYFGPGTRLTVT.

In DNA form, the CDR3 reads TGTGCCAGCAGCCGGGGACTAGGAGGCGAGCAGTACTTC. Amino acids: CASSRGLGGEQYF. The J gene is TRBJ2-7, the V gene TRBV6-1, with 8 bases aligning to TRBD2. The CDR3 runs 13 residues. Per the germline V gene, CDR1 is MNHNS and CDR2 is SASEGT. The V and J ends lost 6 bases and 6 bases, in that order; junction bases with no gene match: 7.

The CDR3 nucleotides are TGCGCCTGTAAAGGTTTGTGGGACACCGGGGAGCTGTTTTTT. It codes for CACKGLWDTGELFF. The chain is built from TRBV5-1 and TRBJ2-2; D is unresolved. Trimming took 10 bases from V and 3 from J, leaving 16 bases between them. The CDR3 contains 14 residues. Germline V gene lookup returns CDR1 SGHRS and CDR2 YFSETQ. The variable domain in full, completed from reference TRBV5-1 and TRBJ2-2, reads KAGVTQTPRYLIKTRGQQVTLSCSPISGHRSVSWYQQTPGQGLQFLFEYFSETQRNKGNFPGRFSGRQFSNSRSEMNVSTLELGDSALYLCACKGLWDTGELFFGEGSRLTVL.

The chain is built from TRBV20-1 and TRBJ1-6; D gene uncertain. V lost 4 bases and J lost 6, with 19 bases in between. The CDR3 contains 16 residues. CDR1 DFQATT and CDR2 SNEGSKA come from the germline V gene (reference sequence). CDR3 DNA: TGCAGTGCTAAGGCGTACCCGGGATCGGGTAATTCACCCCTCCACTTT. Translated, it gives CSAKAYPGSGNSPLHF.

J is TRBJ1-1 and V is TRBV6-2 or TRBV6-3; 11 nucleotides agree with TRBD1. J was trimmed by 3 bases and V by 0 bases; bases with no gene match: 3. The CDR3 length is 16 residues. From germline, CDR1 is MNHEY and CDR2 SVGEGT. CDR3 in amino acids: CASSYSKDRGHTEAFF. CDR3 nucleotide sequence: TGTGCCAGCAGTTACTCGAAGGACAGGGGGCACACTGAAGCTTTCTTT.

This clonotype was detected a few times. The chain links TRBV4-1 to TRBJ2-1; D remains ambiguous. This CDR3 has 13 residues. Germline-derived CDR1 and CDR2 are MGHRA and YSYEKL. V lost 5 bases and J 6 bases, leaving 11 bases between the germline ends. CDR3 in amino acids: CASSEGPGNEQFF. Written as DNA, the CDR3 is TGCGCCAGCAGCGAAGGGCCAGGCAATGAGCAGTTCTTC.

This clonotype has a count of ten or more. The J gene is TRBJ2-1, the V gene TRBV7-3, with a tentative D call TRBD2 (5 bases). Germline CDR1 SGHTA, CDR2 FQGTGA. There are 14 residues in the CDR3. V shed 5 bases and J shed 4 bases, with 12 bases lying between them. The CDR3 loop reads CASSPKGGYNEQFF. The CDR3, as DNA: TGTGCCAGCAGCCCAAAGGGCGGGTACAATGAGCAGTTCTTC.

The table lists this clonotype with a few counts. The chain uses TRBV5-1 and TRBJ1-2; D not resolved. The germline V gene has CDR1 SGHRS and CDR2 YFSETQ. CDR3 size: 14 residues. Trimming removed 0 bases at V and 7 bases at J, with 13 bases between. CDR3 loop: CASSLAMEAGGYTF. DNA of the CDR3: TGCGCCAGCAGCTTGGCCATGGAGGCAGGTGGCTACACCTTC.

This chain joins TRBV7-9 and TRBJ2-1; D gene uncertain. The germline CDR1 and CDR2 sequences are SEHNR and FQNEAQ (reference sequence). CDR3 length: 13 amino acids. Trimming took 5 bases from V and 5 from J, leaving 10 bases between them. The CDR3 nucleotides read TGTGCCAGCAGCCCCGTAGCAGACAATGAGCAGTTCTTC. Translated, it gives CASSPVADNEQFF.

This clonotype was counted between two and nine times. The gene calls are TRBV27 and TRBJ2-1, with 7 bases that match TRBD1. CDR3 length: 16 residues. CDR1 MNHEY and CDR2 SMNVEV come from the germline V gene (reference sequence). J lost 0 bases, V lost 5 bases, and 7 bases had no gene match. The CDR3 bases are TGTGCCAGCAGTGGCAGGACAGGAAGCTCCTACAATGAGCAGTTCTTC. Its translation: CASSGRTGSSYNEQFF.

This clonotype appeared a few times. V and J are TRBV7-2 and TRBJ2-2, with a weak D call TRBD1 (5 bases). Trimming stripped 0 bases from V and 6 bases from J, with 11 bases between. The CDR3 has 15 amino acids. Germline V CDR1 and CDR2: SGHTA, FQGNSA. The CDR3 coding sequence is TGTGCCAGCAGCTTAGCGCCAGGGTTTCCCGGGGAGCTGTTTTTT. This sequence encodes CASSLAPGFPGELFF.

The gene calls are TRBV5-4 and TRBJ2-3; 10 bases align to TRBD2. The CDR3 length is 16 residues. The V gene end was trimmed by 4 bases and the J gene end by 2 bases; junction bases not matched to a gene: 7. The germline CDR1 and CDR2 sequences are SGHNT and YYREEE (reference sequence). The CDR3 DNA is TGTGCCAGCAGCCGTCGGACTAGCGGCAACACAGATACGCAGTATTTT. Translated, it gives CASSRRTSGNTDTQYF.

The CDR3 region has the DNA TGTGCCAGCAGGTCTGGGGCGAACACCGGGGAGCTGTTTTTT. Translating it yields CASRSGANTGELFF. The V call is TRBV7-3, the J call TRBJ2-2; D ambiguous. With 6 bases removed from V and 0 bases from J, the gap between germline ends came to 8 bases. The CDR3 covers 14 residues. Germline CDR1 is SGHTA and CDR2 is FQGTGA.